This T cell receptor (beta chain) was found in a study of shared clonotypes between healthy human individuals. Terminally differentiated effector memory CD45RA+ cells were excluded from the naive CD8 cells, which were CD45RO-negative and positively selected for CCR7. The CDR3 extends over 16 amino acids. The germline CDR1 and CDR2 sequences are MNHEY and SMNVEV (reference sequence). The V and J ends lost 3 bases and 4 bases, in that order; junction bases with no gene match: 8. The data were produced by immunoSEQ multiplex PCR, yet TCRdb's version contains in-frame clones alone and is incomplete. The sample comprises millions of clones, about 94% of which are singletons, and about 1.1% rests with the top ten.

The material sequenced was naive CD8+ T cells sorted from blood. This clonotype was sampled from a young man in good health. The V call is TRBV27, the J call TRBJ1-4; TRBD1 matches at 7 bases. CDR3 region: CASSFLRDRDNEKLFF. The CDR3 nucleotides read TGTGCCAGCAGTTTTCTCCGGGACAGAGATAATGAAAAACTGTTTTTT.